This T cell receptor beta chain was observed in a study of T cells after yellow fever vaccination (dated by TCRdb to about 2019). A note on the overall study: The SMART-Seq v4 Ultra Low Input RNA kit was used to prepare libraries from fractions with low cell numbers. The cohort comprised two healthy male donors, one aged 18 to 30 and one aged 30 to 40 years. To follow T-cell clones before and after both primary and booster YFV17D yellow fever vaccination, bulk TCR alpha and beta repertoires underwent longitudinal sequencing. Bulk PBMC replicates and cell subsets were isolated from blood drawn at multiple timepoints before and after both primary and secondary immunization. Broader findings and caveats from the paper: Most clones expanded after primary vaccination (roughly 96% of CD4 and approximately 86% of CD8) were re-detected after the booster, suggesting that broad memory maintenance occurred. Only two donors were included in the study, so the extent to which the findings can be generalized is limited. A small share of clonotypes occurred in both CD4 and CD8 compartments, likely arising from convergent recombination. Compared with the primary T-cell response, the secondary T-cell response was faster but weaker, reaching its peak on day 5 rather than on day 15. FACS-sorted repertoires could contain abundant contaminating clonotypes from the bulk population, so computational filtering was required.

The germline V gene provides CDR1 SGHTA and CDR2 FQGNSA. V and J are trimmed by 2 bases and 0 bases, and the gene matches miss 10 bases of the junction. Its CDR3 holds 18 amino acids, cysteine through phenylalanine. This entry keeps only the CDR3 DNA: 54 bases, framed from base 1. This clonotype occurred many times. The antigen it binds to is not known. Per-base qualities were not stored, and no clone one base away is much larger. Sequenced on an Illumina NovaSeq 6000. Synthesis of TCR cDNA relied on 5'RACE template switching, a step that introduced a universal primer site along with unique molecular identifiers. cDNA synthesis was primed from both the TCR alpha and TCR beta constant segments. Library amplification involved two PCR steps, and the second step added sample barcodes and sequencing adapters. Libraries were sequenced on Illumina HiSeq 2500 (2x100 bp) or NovaSeq (2x150 bp). In the paper's pipeline: MIGEC handled demultiplexing of reads and collapsing into UMI consensus sequences, while MiXCR performed V(D)J alignment. Using edgeR on replicate PBMC samples, clonotypes were called vaccine-responding if FDR was below 0.01 and the log2 fold change was above 5 up to day 15. Each bulk clonotype received a CD4 or CD8 identity based on whether the sequenced CD4 or CD8 repertoire contained that clonotype at higher abundance. The raw public reads went through TCRdb reprocessing: fastp at Q25, MiXCR clone calling, in-frame beta chains kept. Each entry merges the rows of one CDR3 protein and shows their most common DNA and genes. In this record, the V and J calls reflect TCRdb's handling and not the investigators' own analysis. The sample has 300,000 or so distinct CDR3 sequences on record, around 4.1% of them singletons. In total, the top ten clones hold roughly 26% of the sample.

What this sample's treatment or condition label stands for: live attenuated yellow fever vaccine strain. At every blood-draw timepoint, two biological replicates of bulk PBMCs were collected. PBMCs were isolated from peripheral blood using a standard Ficoll-Paque protocol. TriZol was used to extract RNA from bulk PBMCs, from CD4 and CD8 fractions, and from dextramer-positive and dextramer-negative fractions. The TCR was taken from a man aged 18 to 29 who received the YFV17D yellow fever vaccine. Sequences were derived from PBMCs, sampled 5 days after the yellow fever booster vaccination. In this chain, TRBV7-2 is recombined with TRBJ2-1, with 7 middle bases fitting TRBD1. The DNA is as follows: TGTGCCAGCAGCTTAAGGGGGCCCCAGATCACCTCCTACAATGAGCAGTTCTTC. Its protein is CASSLRGPQITSYNEQFF.